There are a few counts of the clone carrying this T cell receptor (beta chain). The antigen is not known. cDNA molecules, individually, were tagged with unique molecular identifiers. MiXCR, applied by TCRdb to the 5' RACE reads, yields one record per CDR3 protein. The top ten hold over 2.5% of the sample, which has around 28,000 distinct CDR3 sequences, roughly 5.1% seen once. These data are taken from a study of early T cells in non-severe SARS-CoV-2 infection. For the study at large: Sequencing input comprised bulk RNA from unsorted whole blood; chain pairing was not available.

This CDR3 region has 15 residues. The V end lost 5 bases, the J end lost 0 bases, and 13 bases lay between the germline ends. Per the germline V gene, CDR1 is SGHTA and CDR2 is FQGNSA. General observations from the study: Matches to VDJdb favored anti-spike CD8 responses and missed private and CD4 specificities.

The sample consisted of whole blood. This clonotype was sampled from an adult who was a healthcare worker with PCR-confirmed SARS-CoV-2 infection or an uninfected control (not recorded which). The J gene is TRBJ1-1, the V gene TRBV7-2; D not resolved. In nucleotides, the CDR3 is TGTGCCAGCAGCCCAGTTCTCTTTCTGAACACTGAAGCTTTCTTT. Translating it yields CASSPVLFLNTEAFF.